This T cell receptor beta chain was documented in a study of metastatic and nonmetastatic thyroid tumors. Whole-study context: Thyroid patients, malignant and benign, had repertoires compared across blood and tumor or nodule tissue.

V was clipped by 4 bases and J by 14 bases, with 15 bases between them. The CDR3 contains 12 residues. The germline V gene has CDR1 SEHNR and CDR2 FQNEAQ (reference sequence). Regarding the study as a whole: Patients with malignant thyroid tumors reportedly had significantly higher TCR beta diversity than those with benign nodules, in blood and tumor.

The sample holds many counts of this clone. Antigen specificity is unknown. All patients reached thyroid surgery having received no treatment beforehand. Source study methods: The authors used CDR3 differences across clinicopathological groups to build a distant-metastasis classifier for papillary thyroid cancer. TCRdb re-called the PCR reads via MiXCR. These V and J calls are TCRdb output, not the study's own analysis. The sample lists about 14,000 clones, 23% occurring once. Sequenced sample: blood. The chain carries TRBV7-9 and TRBJ2-1; D is unresolved. The clonotype was recovered from a female donor with papillary thyroid cancer or a benign thyroid nodule (not recorded which). Some clones in this sample may be carry-over from other donors' samples. The CDR3 loop is CASSSPGRKEFF. The CDR3 DNA is TGTGCCAGCAGCTCTCCCGGGCGGAAGGAGTTCTTC.